This T cell receptor (beta chain) was found in a study of Ad26.COV2.S vaccination and SARS-CoV-2 variants. Using immunoSEQ multiplex PCR, the repertoire was profiled, and TCRdb retains in-frame clones only, with some absent. The sample lists over 400,000 clones; roughly 90% were seen once. Germline loops: CDR1 MDHEN, CDR2 SYDVKM. CDR3 size: 15 residues. V was trimmed by 1 base and J by 4 bases, leaving 12 bases between them. Treatment denoted: around 19 received Ad26.COV2.S at low or high dose, single or two shots; about 5 received placebo; per-sample allocation not given. Day 63 after the first vaccine or placebo injection was the time point for sampling. Boston supplied an adult donor aged 18-55 years.

The gene calls are TRBV28 and TRBJ2-3, with D perhaps matching TRBD1 (6 bases). The TCR comes from a person aged 18-60 years who received the Ad26.COV2.S COVID-19 vaccine or a placebo. The sequencing used peripheral blood, collected in a trial of Ad26.COV2.S vaccine versus placebo. The CDR3 reads CASSLYVQGADTQYF. The CDR3 DNA is TGTGCCAGCAGTTTATACGTACAGGGAGCAGATACGCAGTATTTT. Together with reference TRBV28 and TRBJ2-3, the CDR3 gives the full variable domain: DVKVTQSSRYLVKRTGEKVFLECVQDMDHENMFWYRQDPGLGLRLIYFSYDVKMKEKGDIPEGYSVSREKKERFSLILESASTNQTSMYLCASSLYVQGADTQYFGPGTRLTVL.